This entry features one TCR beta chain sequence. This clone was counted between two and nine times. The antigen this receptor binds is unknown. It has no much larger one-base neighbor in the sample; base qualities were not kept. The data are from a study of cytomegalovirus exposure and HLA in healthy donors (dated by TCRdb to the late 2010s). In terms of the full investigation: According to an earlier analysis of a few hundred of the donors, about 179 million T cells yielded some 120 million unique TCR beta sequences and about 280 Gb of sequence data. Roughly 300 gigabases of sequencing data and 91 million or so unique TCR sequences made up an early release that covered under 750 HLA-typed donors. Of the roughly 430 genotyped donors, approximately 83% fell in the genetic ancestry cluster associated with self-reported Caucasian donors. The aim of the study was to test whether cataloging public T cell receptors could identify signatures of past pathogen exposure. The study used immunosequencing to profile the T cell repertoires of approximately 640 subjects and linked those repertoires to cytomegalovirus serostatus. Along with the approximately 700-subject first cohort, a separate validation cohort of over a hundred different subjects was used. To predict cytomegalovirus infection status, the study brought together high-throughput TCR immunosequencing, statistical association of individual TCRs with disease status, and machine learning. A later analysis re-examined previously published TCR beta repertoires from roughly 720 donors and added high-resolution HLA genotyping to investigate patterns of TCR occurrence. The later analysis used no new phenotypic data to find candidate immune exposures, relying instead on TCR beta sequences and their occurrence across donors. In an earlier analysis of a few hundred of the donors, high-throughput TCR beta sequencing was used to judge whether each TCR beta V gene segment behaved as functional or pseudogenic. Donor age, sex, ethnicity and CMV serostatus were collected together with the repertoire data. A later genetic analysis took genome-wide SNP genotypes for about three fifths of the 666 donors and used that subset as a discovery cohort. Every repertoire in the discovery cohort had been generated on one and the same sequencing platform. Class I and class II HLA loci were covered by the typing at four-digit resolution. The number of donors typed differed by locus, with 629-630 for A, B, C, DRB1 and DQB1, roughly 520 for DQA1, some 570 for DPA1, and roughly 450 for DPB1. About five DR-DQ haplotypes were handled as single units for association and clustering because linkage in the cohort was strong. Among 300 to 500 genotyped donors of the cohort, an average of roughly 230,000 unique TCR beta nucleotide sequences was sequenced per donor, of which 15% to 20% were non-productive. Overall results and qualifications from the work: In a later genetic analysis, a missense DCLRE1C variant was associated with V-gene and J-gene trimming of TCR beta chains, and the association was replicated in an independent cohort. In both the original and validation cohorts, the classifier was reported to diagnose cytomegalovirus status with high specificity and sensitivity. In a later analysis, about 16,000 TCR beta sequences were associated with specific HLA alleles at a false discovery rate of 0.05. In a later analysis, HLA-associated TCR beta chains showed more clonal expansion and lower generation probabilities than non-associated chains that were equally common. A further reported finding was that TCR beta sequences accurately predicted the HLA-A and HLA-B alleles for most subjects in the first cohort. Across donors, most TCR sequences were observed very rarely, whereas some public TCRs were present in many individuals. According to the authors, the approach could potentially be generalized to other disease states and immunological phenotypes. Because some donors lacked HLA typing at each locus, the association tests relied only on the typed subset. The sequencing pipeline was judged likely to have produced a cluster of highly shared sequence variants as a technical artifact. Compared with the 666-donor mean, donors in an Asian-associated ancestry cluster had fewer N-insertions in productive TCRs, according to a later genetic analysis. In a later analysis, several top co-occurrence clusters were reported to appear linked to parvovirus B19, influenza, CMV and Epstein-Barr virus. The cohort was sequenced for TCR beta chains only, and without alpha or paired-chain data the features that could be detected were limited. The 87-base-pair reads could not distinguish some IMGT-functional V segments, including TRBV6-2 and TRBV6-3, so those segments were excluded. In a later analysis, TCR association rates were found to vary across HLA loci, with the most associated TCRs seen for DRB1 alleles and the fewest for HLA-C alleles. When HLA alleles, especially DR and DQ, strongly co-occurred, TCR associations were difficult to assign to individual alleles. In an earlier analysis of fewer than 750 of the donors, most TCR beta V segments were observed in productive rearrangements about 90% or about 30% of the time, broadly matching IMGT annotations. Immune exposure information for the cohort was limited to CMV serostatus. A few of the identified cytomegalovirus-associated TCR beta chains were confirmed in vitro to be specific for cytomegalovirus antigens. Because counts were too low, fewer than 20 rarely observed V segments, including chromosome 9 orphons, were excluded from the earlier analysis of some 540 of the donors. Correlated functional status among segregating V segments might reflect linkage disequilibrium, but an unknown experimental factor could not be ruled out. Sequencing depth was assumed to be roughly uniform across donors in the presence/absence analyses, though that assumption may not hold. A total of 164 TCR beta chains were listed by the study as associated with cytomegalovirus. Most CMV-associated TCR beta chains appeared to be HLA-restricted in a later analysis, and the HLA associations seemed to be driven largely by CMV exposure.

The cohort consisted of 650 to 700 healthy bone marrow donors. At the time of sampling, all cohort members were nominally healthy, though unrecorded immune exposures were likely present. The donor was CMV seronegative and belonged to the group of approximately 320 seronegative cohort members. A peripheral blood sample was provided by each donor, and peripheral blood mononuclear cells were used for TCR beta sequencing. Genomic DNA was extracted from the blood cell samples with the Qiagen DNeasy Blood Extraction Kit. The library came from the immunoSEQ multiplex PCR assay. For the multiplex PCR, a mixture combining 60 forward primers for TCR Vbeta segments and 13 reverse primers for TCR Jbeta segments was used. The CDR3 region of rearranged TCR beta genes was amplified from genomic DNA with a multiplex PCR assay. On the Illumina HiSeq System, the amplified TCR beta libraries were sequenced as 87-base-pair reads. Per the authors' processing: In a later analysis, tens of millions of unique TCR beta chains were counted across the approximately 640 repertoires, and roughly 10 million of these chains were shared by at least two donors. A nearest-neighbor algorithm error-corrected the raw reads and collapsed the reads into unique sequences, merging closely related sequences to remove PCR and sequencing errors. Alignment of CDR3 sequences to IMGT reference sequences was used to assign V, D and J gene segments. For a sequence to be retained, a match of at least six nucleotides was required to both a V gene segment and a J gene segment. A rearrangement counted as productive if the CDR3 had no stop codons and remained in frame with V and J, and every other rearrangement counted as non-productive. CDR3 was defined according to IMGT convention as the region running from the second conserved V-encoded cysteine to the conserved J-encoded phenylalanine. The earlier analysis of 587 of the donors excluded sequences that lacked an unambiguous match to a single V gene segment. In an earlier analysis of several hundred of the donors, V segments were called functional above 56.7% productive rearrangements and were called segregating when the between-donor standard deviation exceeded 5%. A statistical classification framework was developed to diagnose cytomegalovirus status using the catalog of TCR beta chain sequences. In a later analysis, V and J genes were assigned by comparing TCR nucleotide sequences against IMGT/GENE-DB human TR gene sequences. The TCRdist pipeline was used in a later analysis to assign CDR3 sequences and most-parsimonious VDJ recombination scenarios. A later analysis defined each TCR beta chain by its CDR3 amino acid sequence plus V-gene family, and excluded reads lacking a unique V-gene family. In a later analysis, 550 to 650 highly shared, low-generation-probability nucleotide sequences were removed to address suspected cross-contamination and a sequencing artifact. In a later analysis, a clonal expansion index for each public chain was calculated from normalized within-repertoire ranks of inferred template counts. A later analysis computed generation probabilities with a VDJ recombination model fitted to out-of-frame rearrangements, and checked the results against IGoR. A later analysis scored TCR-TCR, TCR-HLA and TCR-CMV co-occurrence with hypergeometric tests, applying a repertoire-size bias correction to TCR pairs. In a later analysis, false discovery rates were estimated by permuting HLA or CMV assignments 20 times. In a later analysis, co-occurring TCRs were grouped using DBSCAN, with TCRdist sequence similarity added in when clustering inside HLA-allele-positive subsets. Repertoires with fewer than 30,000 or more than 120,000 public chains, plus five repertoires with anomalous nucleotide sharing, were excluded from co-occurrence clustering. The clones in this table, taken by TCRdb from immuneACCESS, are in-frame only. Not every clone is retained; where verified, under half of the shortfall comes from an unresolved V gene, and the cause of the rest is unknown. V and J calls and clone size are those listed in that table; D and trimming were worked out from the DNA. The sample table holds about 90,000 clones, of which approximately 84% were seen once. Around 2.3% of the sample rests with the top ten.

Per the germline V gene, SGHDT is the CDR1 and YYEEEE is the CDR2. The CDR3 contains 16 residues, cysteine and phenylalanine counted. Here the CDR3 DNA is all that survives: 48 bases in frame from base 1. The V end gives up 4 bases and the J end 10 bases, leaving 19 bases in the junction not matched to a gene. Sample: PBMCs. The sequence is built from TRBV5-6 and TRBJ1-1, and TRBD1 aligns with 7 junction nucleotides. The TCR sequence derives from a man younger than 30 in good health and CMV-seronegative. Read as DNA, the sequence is TGTGCCAGCAGCCCCCTGACCTTGACAGGGATAGTTGGAGCTTTCTTT. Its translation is CASSPLTLTGIVGAFF.